The rows below give T cell receptor beta chains drawn from one sample of a study of blood T cell repertoires in COVID-19. Some clones are missing from TCRdb's copy, which holds only in-frame ones; the method was immunoSEQ multiplex PCR. The profile shows a few hundred thousand clones, around 84% of them singletons. Sequenced sample: PBMCs or T cells enriched from blood (not recorded which). The receptors shown here come from a woman aged 50 to 65 who had been exposed to COVID-19. Both conserved end residues are part of each CDR3. Fields, in order: clone size, D gene, J gene, V gene, CDR3 DNA, CDR3 protein. A D gene is named only where the DNA matches it firmly. Some rows have no size entry. The others give once, few or many, or a class for an expanded clone.

abundance: NA; d_gene: TRBD1; j_gene: TRBJ1-2; v_gene: TRBV6-5; CDR3nt: TGTGCCAGCAGAGCCCTCGGAGGGGGCCGCGGTGGCTACACCTTC; CDR3aa: CASRALGGGRGGYTF
abundance: NA; d_gene: NA; j_gene: TRBJ1-4; v_gene: TRBV11-2; CDR3nt: TGTGCCAGCAGCTTATCACCCTACAGGGCGGGTCAGGAACTGTTTTTT; CDR3aa: CASSLSPYRAGQELFF
abundance: NA; d_gene: NA; j_gene: TRBJ2-2; v_gene: TRBV24-1; CDR3nt: TGTGCCACCAGTCTAAACACCGGGGAGCTGTTTTTT; CDR3aa: CATSLNTGELFF
abundance: NA; d_gene: NA; j_gene: TRBJ1-2; v_gene: TRBV5-1; CDR3nt: TGCGCCAGCAGCTCCGAGGTAGGGGTTGGCTACACCTTC; CDR3aa: CASSSEVGVGYTF
abundance: NA; d_gene: NA; j_gene: TRBJ2-2; v_gene: TRBV7-9; CDR3nt: TGTGCCAGCAGCTTAGGGCAGTACACCGGGGAGCTGTTTTTT; CDR3aa: CASSLGQYTGELFF
abundance: NA; d_gene: TRBD2; j_gene: TRBJ2-2; v_gene: TRBV27; CDR3nt: TGTGCCAGCAGTCCCCCCGCGGGGGGGTTGGGCGCCGGGGAGCTGTTTTTT; CDR3aa: CASSPPAGGLGAGELFF
abundance: once; d_gene: NA; j_gene: TRBJ1-1; v_gene: TRBV11-2; CDR3nt: TGTGCCAGCAGCTTAAGTCCTCAGGGAAGCACTGAAGCTTTCTTT; CDR3aa: CASSLSPQGSTEAFF
abundance: NA; d_gene: TRBD1; j_gene: TRBJ2-5; v_gene: TRBV11-2; CDR3nt: TGTGCCAGCAGCTATACCCGGACAGGGGGACAAGAGACCCAGTACTTC; CDR3aa: CASSYTRTGGQETQYF
abundance: once; d_gene: TRBD1; j_gene: TRBJ1-4; v_gene: TRBV7-2; CDR3nt: TGTGCCAGCAGTCGGGACAGCCCGTACTCTAATGAAAAACTGTTTTTT; CDR3aa: CASSRDSPYSNEKLFF
abundance: NA; d_gene: NA; j_gene: TRBJ1-4; v_gene: TRBV5-1; CDR3nt: TGCGCCAGCAGCTTGGGACAGCTGAATGAAAAACTGTTTTTT; CDR3aa: CASSLGQLNEKLFF
abundance: NA; d_gene: NA; j_gene: TRBJ1-3; v_gene: TRBV28; CDR3nt: TGTGCCAGCAGTACTCGGAGCTCTGGAAACACCATATATTTT; CDR3aa: CASSTRSSGNTIYF
abundance: NA; d_gene: NA; j_gene: TRBJ2-7; v_gene: TRBV2; CDR3nt: TGTGCCAGCAGTGAGGTCCAGGGAACCTACGAGCAGTACTTC; CDR3aa: CASSEVQGTYEQYF
abundance: once; d_gene: TRBD2; j_gene: TRBJ2-5; v_gene: TRBV29-1; CDR3nt: TGCAGCGCAGAAGGGCCGGGAGGGGAGACCCAGTACTTC; CDR3aa: CSAEGPGGETQYF
abundance: NA; d_gene: TRBD1; j_gene: TRBJ2-1; v_gene: TRBV7-9; CDR3nt: TGTGCCAGCAGCTTGCCCGGGACAGGGGATAATGAGCAGTTCTTC; CDR3aa: CASSLPGTGDNEQFF
abundance: once; d_gene: TRBD2; j_gene: TRBJ2-5; v_gene: TRBV19; CDR3nt: TGTGCCAGTCGGTCAGCGGGGTTCCAAGAGACCCAGTACTTC; CDR3aa: CASRSAGFQETQYF
abundance: NA; d_gene: NA; j_gene: TRBJ2-4; v_gene: TRBV21-1; CDR3nt: NA; CDR3aa: CAKFNVGRGAKNIQYF
abundance: NA; d_gene: NA; j_gene: TRBJ1-1; v_gene: TRBV19; CDR3nt: TGTGCCAGTAGTACGCCCCGGCTGGGAGGGATCCGTATGAACACTGAAGCTTTCTTT; CDR3aa: CASSTPRLGGIRMNTEAFF
abundance: NA; d_gene: TRBD2; j_gene: TRBJ2-1; v_gene: TRBV3-1/TRBV3-2; CDR3nt: TGTGCCAGCAGCCAAGATGGCCGGACTAGCGGGGGGCCTTGGAATGAGCAGTTCTTC; CDR3aa: CASSQDGRTSGGPWNEQFF
abundance: NA; d_gene: NA; j_gene: TRBJ2-5; v_gene: TRBV29-1; CDR3nt: TGCAGCGTTAAGACAGGCTCAGGGGAGACCCAGTACTTC; CDR3aa: CSVKTGSGETQYF
abundance: NA; d_gene: NA; j_gene: TRBJ2-5; v_gene: TRBV3-1/TRBV3-2; CDR3nt: TGTGCCAGCAGCCAAGTCCGAGAGACCCAGTACTTC; CDR3aa: CASSQVRETQYF
abundance: NA; d_gene: NA; j_gene: TRBJ2-3; v_gene: TRBV14; CDR3nt: TGTGCCAGCAGCCCGATACAGGGAACAGATACGCAGTATTTT; CDR3aa: CASSPIQGTDTQYF
abundance: few; d_gene: TRBD2; j_gene: TRBJ2-1; v_gene: TRBV4-2; CDR3nt: TGTGCCAGCAGCCAAAAGATCGACTCGACTAGCGGGGGTTATGAGCAGTTCTTC; CDR3aa: CASSQKIDSTSGGYEQFF
abundance: NA; d_gene: NA; j_gene: TRBJ2-2; v_gene: TRBV4-3; CDR3nt: TGCGCCAGCAGCCAAGATCGGGCGGGCGGGGAGCTGTTTTTT; CDR3aa: CASSQDRAGGELFF
abundance: NA; d_gene: TRBD1; j_gene: TRBJ1-3; v_gene: TRBV13; CDR3nt: TGTGCCAGCAGCCTGATGACAGGGTCTGGAAACACCATATATTTT; CDR3aa: CASSLMTGSGNTIYF
abundance: NA; d_gene: TRBD1; j_gene: TRBJ1-1; v_gene: TRBV3-1/TRBV3-2; CDR3nt: TGTGCCAGCAGCCAAGGGGACAGGATTATGAACACTGAAGCTTTCTTT; CDR3aa: CASSQGDRIMNTEAFF
abundance: once; d_gene: NA; j_gene: TRBJ1-5; v_gene: TRBV12-5; CDR3nt: TGTGCTAGTGTAATCTTGGAGACTCAGCCCCAGCATTTT; CDR3aa: CASVILETQPQHF
abundance: many; d_gene: NA; j_gene: TRBJ2-3; v_gene: TRBV19; CDR3nt: TGTGCCAGTAGGACAGGAAACACAGATACGCAGTATTTT; CDR3aa: CASRTGNTDTQYF
abundance: NA; d_gene: NA; j_gene: TRBJ1-2; v_gene: TRBV5-5; CDR3nt: TGTGCCAGCAGCTTGGGGGGGCTACTTAACTATGGCTACACCTTC; CDR3aa: CASSLGGLLNYGYTF
abundance: NA; d_gene: NA; j_gene: TRBJ2-5; v_gene: TRBV28; CDR3nt: TGTGCCAGCAGCTCCGCTGGGGCCCCGGGAGCCGAGACCCAGTACTTC; CDR3aa: CASSSAGAPGAETQYF
abundance: few; d_gene: NA; j_gene: TRBJ2-1; v_gene: TRBV29-1; CDR3nt: TGCAGCGTTGACTGGTGGAGGGGAGGCAACAATGAGCAGTTCTTC; CDR3aa: CSVDWWRGGNNEQFF
abundance: NA; d_gene: TRBD1; j_gene: TRBJ2-1; v_gene: TRBV5-4; CDR3nt: TGTGCCAGCAGCCCTCCGGGACAGGGATTGGAGCAGTTCTTC; CDR3aa: CASSPPGQGLEQFF
abundance: NA; d_gene: NA; j_gene: TRBJ1-3; v_gene: TRBV30; CDR3nt: TGTGCCTGGAAGCCGGGGATCTTTCTTGACTCTGGAAACACCATATATTTT; CDR3aa: CAWKPGIFLDSGNTIYF
abundance: few; d_gene: NA; j_gene: TRBJ1-1; v_gene: TRBV18; CDR3nt: TGTGCCAGCTCACCGGCGGGGGCGGATACTGAAGCTTTCTTT; CDR3aa: CASSPAGADTEAFF
abundance: NA; d_gene: NA; j_gene: TRBJ1-2; v_gene: TRBV6-5; CDR3nt: TGTGCCAGCAGTAATCCCCGGGGGGGCTACACCTTC; CDR3aa: CASSNPRGGYTF
abundance: NA; d_gene: NA; j_gene: TRBJ1-5; v_gene: TRBV5-8; CDR3nt: TGTGCCAGCAGCTTGGGACATTATAGCAATCAGCCCCAGCATTTT; CDR3aa: CASSLGHYSNQPQHF
abundance: NA; d_gene: TRBD1; j_gene: TRBJ1-5; v_gene: TRBV6-1; CDR3nt: TGTGCCAGCAGTGAAGGTGGGACAGTAAATCAGCCCCAGCATTTT; CDR3aa: CASSEGGTVNQPQHF
abundance: NA; d_gene: TRBD1; j_gene: TRBJ2-1; v_gene: TRBV5-1; CDR3nt: TGCGCCAGCAGCCGAACAGGGGACCTCTACAATGAGCAGTTCTTC; CDR3aa: CASSRTGDLYNEQFF
abundance: NA; d_gene: TRBD1; j_gene: TRBJ1-1; v_gene: TRBV10-3; CDR3nt: TGTGCCATCAGCGAAACAGGGGGGGACACTGAAGCTTTCTTT; CDR3aa: CAISETGGDTEAFF
abundance: NA; d_gene: NA; j_gene: TRBJ1-6; v_gene: TRBV11-2; CDR3nt: TGTGCCAGCAGCTTAAGCTTGAGGGAATCACCCCTCCACTTT; CDR3aa: CASSLSLRESPLHF
abundance: NA; d_gene: NA; j_gene: TRBJ2-7; v_gene: TRBV18; CDR3nt: TGTGCCAGCTCACCGGACAGCCCGGACGAGCAGTACTTC; CDR3aa: CASSPDSPDEQYF
abundance: NA; d_gene: TRBD2; j_gene: TRBJ2-5; v_gene: TRBV11-2; CDR3nt: TGTGCCAGCAGCTTAGATGATTTAACTAGCGGGGGCCCGCAAGAGACCCAGTACTTC; CDR3aa: CASSLDDLTSGGPQETQYF
abundance: few; d_gene: TRBD2; j_gene: TRBJ2-3; v_gene: TRBV4-3; CDR3nt: TGCGCCAGCAGCCAAGATGAACTAGCGGGGGGGAGCACAGATACGCAGTATTTT; CDR3aa: CASSQDELAGGSTDTQYF
abundance: once; d_gene: NA; j_gene: TRBJ2-7; v_gene: TRBV11-2; CDR3nt: TGTGCCAGCACCCTAGTACCGGGGTCCTCCTACGAGCAGTACTTC; CDR3aa: CASTLVPGSSYEQYF
abundance: NA; d_gene: NA; j_gene: TRBJ2-3; v_gene: TRBV7-9; CDR3nt: TGTGCCAGCAGCTTAGGATCTATCACAGATACGCAGTATTTT; CDR3aa: CASSLGSITDTQYF